This TCR beta chain was captured by sequencing in a study of response to subunit inactivated influenza vaccine. Germline CDR1 is SQVTM and CDR2 is ANQGSEA. V lost 2 bases and J 2 bases, leaving 9 bases between the germline ends. The CDR3 loop spans 13 amino acids. TCRdb independently ran MiXCR on the RT-PCR reads; one entry per CDR3 protein. The sample has fewer than 700,000 distinct CDR3 sequences, 10% to 15% seen once. Only a few counts were recorded for this clonotype. Its target is unknown. Study outcomes and limitations: Authors suggested each seasonal flu vaccination may recruit only limited numbers of new T cells.

The receptor comes from a man between 50 and 59 years old who received an inactivated influenza vaccine. The chain has TRBV29-1 and TRBJ1-1; D uncertain. Sequencing was performed on PBMCs from blood, taken roughly 48 days after vaccination. CDR3 region: CSVESNSNTEAFF. The CDR3 DNA reads TGCAGCGTTGAATCGAATTCAAACACTGAAGCTTTCTTT.